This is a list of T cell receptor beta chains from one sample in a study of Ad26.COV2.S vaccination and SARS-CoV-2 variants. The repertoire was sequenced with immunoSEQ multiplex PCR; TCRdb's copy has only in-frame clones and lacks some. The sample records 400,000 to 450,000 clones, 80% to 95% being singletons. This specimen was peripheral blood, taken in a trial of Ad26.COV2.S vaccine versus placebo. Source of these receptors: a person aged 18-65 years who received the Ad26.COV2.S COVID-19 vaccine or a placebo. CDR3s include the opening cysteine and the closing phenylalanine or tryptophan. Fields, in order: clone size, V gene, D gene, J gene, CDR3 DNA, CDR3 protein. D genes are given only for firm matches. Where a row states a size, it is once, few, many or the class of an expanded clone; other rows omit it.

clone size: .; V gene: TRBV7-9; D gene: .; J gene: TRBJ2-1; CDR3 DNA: TGTGCCAGCAGCTTAGGGAGGGACAGAATCGTATACAATGAGCAGTTCTTC; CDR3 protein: CASSLGRDRIVYNEQFF
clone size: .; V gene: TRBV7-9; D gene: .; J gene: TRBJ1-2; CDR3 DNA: TGTGCCAGCAGCTCAGGGACTTTATCGGGACGGACGTTAGGCTACACCTTC; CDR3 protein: CASSSGTLSGRTLGYTF
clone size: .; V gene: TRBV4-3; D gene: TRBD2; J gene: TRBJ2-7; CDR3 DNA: TGCGCCAGCAGCCAAGATCTCGTGACTAGCGGAGGGTACGAGCAGTACTTC; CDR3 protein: CASSQDLVTSGGYEQYF
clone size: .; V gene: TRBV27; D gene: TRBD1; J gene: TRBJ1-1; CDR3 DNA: TGTGCCAGCAGTCTCAGGGGGATGAACACTGAAGCTTTCTTT; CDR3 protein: CASSLRGMNTEAFF
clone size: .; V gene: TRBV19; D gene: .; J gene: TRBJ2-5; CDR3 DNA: TGTGCCAGTAGTATACAGGGGTGGGAGACCCAGTACTTC; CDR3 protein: CASSIQGWETQYF
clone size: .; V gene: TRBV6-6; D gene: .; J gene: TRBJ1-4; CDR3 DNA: TGTGCCAGCATGAACACCGGGGGCACTAATGAAAAACTGTTTTTT; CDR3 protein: CASMNTGGTNEKLFF
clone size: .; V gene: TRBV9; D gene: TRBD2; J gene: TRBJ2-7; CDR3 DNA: TGTGCCAGCAGCCCGAACGGGGGACTAGCGGGATACGAGCAGTACTTC; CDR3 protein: CASSPNGGLAGYEQYF
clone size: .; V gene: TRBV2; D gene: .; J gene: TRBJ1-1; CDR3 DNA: TGTGCCAGGTCCAGGGATTTGAACACTGAAGCTTTCTTT; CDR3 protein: CARSRDLNTEAFF
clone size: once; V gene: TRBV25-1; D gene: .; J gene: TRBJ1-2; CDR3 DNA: TGTGCCAGCAGTGAACCGGGGAAGGCTGGCAACTATGGCTACACCTTC; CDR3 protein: CASSEPGKAGNYGYTF
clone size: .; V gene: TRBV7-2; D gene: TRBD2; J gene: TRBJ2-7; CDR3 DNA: TGTGCCAGCAGCTTAGTTGCGGGAGTAGGATACGAGCAGTACTTC; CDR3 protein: CASSLVAGVGYEQYF
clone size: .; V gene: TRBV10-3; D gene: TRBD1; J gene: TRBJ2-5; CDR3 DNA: TGTGCCACCGACAGGGGGAGGAAAGAGACCCAGTACTTC; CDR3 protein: CATDRGRKETQYF